A selection of T cell receptor beta chains follows, all from one sample in a study of response to subunit inactivated influenza vaccine. TCRdb re-called the RT-PCR reads through MiXCR, storing one row per CDR3 protein. The repertoire includes about 650,000 distinct CDR3 sequences, approximately 14% of them detected once, and roughly 11% sits in the top ten. Specimen: PBMCs from blood, collected roughly 13 days after vaccination. These receptors all come from a man aged 50-59 years who received an inactivated influenza vaccine. The CDR3 runs from the conserved cysteine through the conserved F or W. A D gene is named only where the DNA matches it firmly. Clone sizes are given selectively: once, few, many, or a class where the clone is expanded.

v_gene,abundance,j_gene,d_gene,CDR3aa,CDR3nt
TRBV5-1,.,TRBJ2-1,TRBD1,CASAGTVDSYNEQFF,TGCGCCAGCGCCGGGACAGTGGACTCCTACAATGAGCAGTTCTTC
TRBV30,.,TRBJ1-3,.,CAWSVKGNTIYF,TGTGCCTGGAGTGTCAAGGGAAACACCATATATTTT
TRBV29-1,.,TRBJ2-3,.,CSVEGGQGADTQYF,TGCAGCGTTGAAGGTGGGCAGGGAGCAGATACGCAGTATTTT
TRBV11-2,.,TRBJ2-3,TRBD1,CASSLLDRAGDTQYF,TGTGCCAGCAGCTTATTGGACAGGGCGGGGGATACGCAGTATTTT
TRBV4-3,.,TRBJ2-1,.,CASSQDTPKDEQFF,TGCGCCAGCAGCCAAGATACACCGAAGGATGAGCAGTTCTTC
TRBV7-2,.,TRBJ2-7,.,CASSSRTGRSEQYF,TGTGCCAGCAGCTCACGGACGGGCCGGAGCGAGCAGTACTTC
TRBV20-1,many,TRBJ1-2,.,CSARDSGTHYGYTF,TGCAGTGCTAGAGATTCGGGCACGCACTATGGCTACACCTTC
TRBV3-1,.,TRBJ2-7,.,CASSQVSRAEQYF,TGTGCCAGCAGCCAAGTTTCTCGGGCCGAGCAGTACTTC
TRBV30,.,TRBJ1-1,.,CAWRGYTEAFF,TGTGCCTGGAGAGGGTACACTGAAGCTTTCTTT
TRBV20-1,many,TRBJ2-1,.,CSARGEDRGSSYNEQFF,TGCAGTGCTAGAGGAGAGGACCGGGGGAGCTCCTACAATGAGCAGTTCTTC
TRBV25-1,few,TRBJ1-2,TRBD1,CASSEGTGARSYGYTF,TGTGCCAGCAGTGAAGGGACAGGCGCTCGTTCGTATGGCTACACCTTC
TRBV7-9,few,TRBJ1-2,.,CASKYLRWPANYGYTF,TGTGCCAGCAAGTATTTAAGGTGGCCAGCTAACTATGGCTACACCTTC
TRBV29-1,many,TRBJ1-1,.,CSVRRGRAFF,TGCAGCGTTCGGCGGGGTCGCGCTTTCTTT
TRBV3-1,.,TRBJ2-1,.,CASSPRTRSYNEQFF,TGTGCCAGCAGCCCACGGACGAGATCCTACAATGAGCAGTTCTTC
TRBV29-1,many,TRBJ2-1,.,CSVEGNYNEQFF,TGCAGCGTTGAAGGGAATTACAATGAGCAGTTCTTC
TRBV6-1,.,TRBJ2-7,.,CASSPGGRNYEQYF,TGTGCCAGCAGTCCCGGCGGCCGAAACTACGAGCAGTACTTC
TRBV6-2/TRBV6-3,many,TRBJ2-7,.,CASSYTGRGYEQYF,TGTGCCAGCAGTTACACAGGACGAGGCTACGAGCAGTACTTC
TRBV20-1,.,TRBJ2-4,.,CSAQNAGKPKNIQYF,TGCAGTGCTCAAAACGCAGGGAAGCCCAAAAACATTCAGTACTTC
TRBV7-6,few,TRBJ1-1,TRBD1,CASSPNPGQRTEAFF,TGTGCCAGCAGCCCGAACCCGGGACAGCGCACTGAAGCTTTCTTT
TRBV12-3/TRBV12-4,many,TRBJ2-3,TRBD2,CASSFGLAGVVDTQYF,TGTGCCAGCAGTTTCGGACTAGCGGGGGTTGTAGATACGCAGTATTTT
TRBV3-1,few,TRBJ1-6,.,CASSQEGRRSSYNSPLHF,TGTGCCAGCAGCCAAGAAGGCAGGCGGAGCTCCTATAATTCACCCCTCCACTTT
TRBV9,.,TRBJ2-1,TRBD2,CASSVEASGIIDEQFF,TGTGCCAGCAGCGTAGAGGCTAGCGGGATCATAGATGAGCAGTTCTTC
TRBV5-1,few,TRBJ2-3,TRBD2,CASSTQAGGPDTQYF,TGCGCCAGCAGCACCCAAGCGGGGGGGCCAGATACGCAGTATTTT
TRBV5-5,.,TRBJ2-7,.,CASSLGHGLSNYEQYF,TGTGCCAGCAGCCTCGGGCACGGGCTTAGCAACTACGAGCAGTACTTC
TRBV20-1,.,TRBJ1-1,.,CSARDLVGVGRTEAFF,TGCAGTGCTAGAGACCTGGTGGGGGTGGGCCGGACTGAAGCTTTCTTT
TRBV20-1,few,TRBJ2-1,TRBD2,CSARISGRANEQFF,TGCAGTGCTAGAATTAGCGGGAGAGCCAATGAGCAGTTCTTC
TRBV7-9,.,TRBJ2-3,TRBD2,CASSLGSGGRQDTQYF,TGTGCCAGCAGCTTAGGGAGTGGCGGGAGACAAGATACGCAGTATTTT
TRBV5-1,few,TRBJ2-2,TRBD1,CASSETGEAGELFF,TGCGCCAGCAGTGAGACAGGGGAAGCCGGGGAGCTGTTTTTT
TRBV21-1,.,TRBJ2-3,.,CASTTFRQGKTDTQYF,TGTGCCAGCACCACATTCCGGCAGGGCAAGACAGATACGCAGTATTTT
TRBV25-1,.,TRBJ2-3,.,CASSANRDTQYF,TGTGCCAGCAGTGCTAACAGAGATACGCAGTATTTT
TRBV7-8,few,TRBJ2-1,.,CASSPRVDNEQFF,TGTGCCAGCAGCCCACGCGTCGACAATGAGCAGTTCTTC
TRBV6-5,.,TRBJ2-7,TRBD2,CASSYLPFGGSSYEQYF,TGTGCCAGCAGTTACCTACCGTTCGGCGGGAGCTCCTACGAGCAGTACTTC
TRBV29-1,many,TRBJ1-2,TRBD1,CSGQGQGGYTF,TGCAGCGGCCAGGGACAGGGGGGCTACACCTTC
TRBV29-1,.,TRBJ2-1,TRBD2,CSYDGGSSYNEQFF,TGCAGCTACGATGGCGGGAGCTCCTACAATGAGCAGTTCTTC
TRBV30,few,TRBJ2-1,.,CAWSDPVVSYNEQFF,TGTGCCTGGAGTGACCCAGTCGTCTCCTACAATGAGCAGTTCTTC
TRBV11-2,.,TRBJ2-7,.,CASSLWARNWGKDYYEQYF,TGTGCCAGCAGCTTATGGGCCCGGAATTGGGGGAAAGATTATTACGAGCAGTACTTC
TRBV28,.,TRBJ2-2,.,CASSLIKQGNTGELFF,TGTGCCAGCAGTTTGATAAAACAGGGAAACACCGGGGAGCTGTTTTTT
TRBV7-2,few,TRBJ1-1,TRBD1,CASSLWTGRDTEAFF,TGTGCCAGCAGCTTATGGACAGGTCGTGACACTGAAGCTTTCTTT
TRBV5-6,.,TRBJ2-7,.,CASSSGLTTAGHYEQYF,TGTGCCAGCAGCTCGGGATTGACTACGGCGGGGCATTACGAGCAGTACTTC
TRBV7-2,few,TRBJ2-7,.,CASSLASSDLYEQYF,TGTGCCAGCAGCTTAGCTTCTAGCGACCTCTACGAGCAGTACTTC
TRBV7-2,few,TRBJ2-1,.,CASSITGTPSYNEQFF,TGTGCCAGCAGCATTACCGGGACGCCTTCCTACAATGAGCAGTTCTTC
TRBV9,.,TRBJ2-7,TRBD2,CASSAGLAGVHEQYF,TGTGCCAGCAGCGCGGGACTAGCGGGAGTCCACGAGCAGTACTTC
TRBV6-4,.,TRBJ2-1,.,CASSDPTRKPPKNNEQFF,TGTGCCAGCAGTGATCCGACCCGGAAGCCACCCAAAAACAATGAGCAGTTCTTC
TRBV4-3,once,TRBJ2-3,TRBD2,CASSQDYWLAGGRTDTQYF,TGCGCCAGCAGCCAAGATTATTGGCTAGCGGGAGGACGCACAGATACGCAGTATTTT
TRBV7-9,few,TRBJ2-7,.,CASSHQDLEQYF,TGTGCCAGCAGCCACCAGGATCTGGAGCAGTACTTC
TRBV29-1,.,TRBJ1-2,.,CSVGQGTRSYGYTF,TGCAGCGTTGGGCAGGGGACACGGTCCTATGGCTACACCTTC
TRBV5-1,.,TRBJ2-5,TRBD1,CASSAGQGASETQYF,TGCGCCAGCAGCGCAGGACAGGGGGCCTCGGAGACCCAGTACTTC
TRBV5-5,few,TRBJ2-4,.,CASSLNWDGTNIQYF,TGTGCCAGCAGCTTGAACTGGGACGGCACAAACATTCAGTACTTC
TRBV6-5,few,TRBJ1-2,.,CASSLGRATANYGYTF,TGTGCCAGCAGTTTAGGACGAGCTACAGCTAACTATGGCTACACCTTC
TRBV28,.,TRBJ2-7,TRBD2,CASRATSGRAEQYF,TGTGCCAGCAGGGCGACTAGCGGGAGGGCCGAGCAGTACTTC
TRBV12-3/TRBV12-4,few,TRBJ1-5,TRBD1,CASSLTGTERQPQHF,TGTGCCAGCAGTTTAACCGGGACAGAAAGGCAGCCCCAGCATTTT
TRBV5-5,.,TRBJ2-2,.,CASSPDMLPGELFF,TGTGCCAGCAGCCCAGACATGCTCCCCGGGGAGCTGTTTTTT
TRBV4-1,many,TRBJ2-4,TRBD2,CASSQDSGLGGRAPLAKNIQYF,TGCGCCAGCAGCCAAGATTCAGGCCTCGGGGGGAGGGCCCCTTTAGCCAAAAACATTCAGTACTTC
TRBV24-1,.,TRBJ2-1,TRBD1,CATRLGQEQFF,TGTGCCACCAGGTTGGGACAGGAGCAGTTCTTC
TRBV12-3/TRBV12-4,.,TRBJ1-2,.,CASSLSGASVYGYTF,TGTGCCAGCAGTTTATCCGGGGCCTCTGTTTATGGCTACACCTTC
TRBV12-3/TRBV12-4,.,TRBJ2-2,TRBD1,CASSLALGTGGRGGELVF,TGTGCCAGCAGTTTAGCGTTAGGGACAGGGGGTCGCGGCGGGGAGCTGGTTTTT
TRBV7-2,.,TRBJ2-7,TRBD2,CASSPRLAGGNSYEQYF,TGTGCCAGCAGTCCCAGGCTAGCGGGGGGAAACTCCTACGAGCAGTACTTC
TRBV6-2/TRBV6-3,.,TRBJ2-7,.,CASTTLTRVKNEQYF,TGTGCCAGCACTACGCTGACTCGAGTGAAGAACGAGCAGTACTTC
TRBV6-2/TRBV6-3,.,TRBJ2-3,TRBD2,CASRTTSGRGPDTQYF,TGTGCCAGCAGAACGACTAGCGGGAGAGGCCCAGATACGCAGTATTTT
TRBV9,.,TRBJ1-1,.,CASGSPEEAFF,TGTGCCAGCGGAAGCCCCGAGGAAGCTTTCTTT